The following is a T cell receptor beta chain sequence with its context. The antigen is undetermined. A single base is all that separates this from a far larger clone, so a read error is likely. This CDR3 is missing its conserved last phenylalanine or tryptophan, likely due to a read error. The entry originates in a study of read filtering for tumor transcriptome and immune sequencing. In the study overall: Eight or nine patients were R-ISS I, some 15 were R-ISS II, six or seven were R-ISS III.

This library used roughly 400 ng RNA and molecular barcoded adaptors spanning alpha/delta and beta/gamma chains. Each CDR3 protein gets one entry after TCRdb re-called the reads with MiXCR. The data hold some 40,000 distinct CDR3 sequences, with 14% observed a single time. General observations from the study: IR-seq and RNA-seq agreed better without single-read clonotypes.

The ends were cut back, 0 bases at V and 11 bases at J, with 4 bases in the middle. This CDR3 is built from 11 residues. Germline CDR1 LGHNA, CDR2 YSLEER. The receptor comes from a donor at least 40 years old with multiple myeloma. J is TRBJ2-2 and V is TRBV4-3; no clear D gene. The sequencing sample was made of a population of CD138-negative cells sorted from bone marrow. CDR3 amino acids: CASSQDFELFL. CDR3 bases: TGCGCCAGCAGCCAAGACTTCGAGCTGTTTCTT.